Reported below is one TCR beta chain. Its antigen remains unidentified. This sample was taken from a study of T cells in localized non-small cell lung cancer. Germline lookup yields CDR1 SGHDN and CDR2 FVKESK. The CDR3 extends over 19 amino acids. V was shortened by 4 bases and J by 3 bases, with 25 bases between the two germline ends. Whole-study results and caveats: Tumor samples were not multi-region, leaving intratumor heterogeneity unexcluded.

Sequencing was performed with immunoSEQ multiplex PCR; in TCRdb, only in-frame clones are kept and a portion is missing. Among 45,000 to 60,000 clones listed, 86% were seen once. Sequenced material: peripheral blood, taken before any cancer treatment. J is TRBJ2-4 and V is TRBV14; D is possibly TRBD2 (6 bases). The TCR was taken from a woman aged 40 to 75 with stage I lung adenocarcinoma. CDR3 sequence reads: CASSPLRGAGGGFKNIQYF. The CDR3 coding sequence is TGTGCCAGCAGCCCCCTACGTGGGGCTGGGGGAGGTTTCAAAAACATTCAGTACTTC.